The 18 T cell receptor beta chains listed next were all sequenced from one sample in a study of cytomegalovirus exposure and HLA in healthy donors. PCR used 60 Vbeta primers and 13 Jbeta primers. Some clones are missing from TCRdb's copy, which holds only in-frame ones; the method was immunoSEQ multiplex PCR. The sample yields some 90,000 clones, around 70% seen once. Sequencing was done on a sample of PBMCs. These receptor sequences come from a middle-aged man in good health and CMV-seronegative.

The rearrangement links TRBV5-6 to TRBJ1-3; possible D gene TRBD1, 6 bases. The V and J ends lost 1 base and 6 bases respectively, with 11 bases between them. CDR1 SGHDT and CDR2 YYEEEE come from the germline V gene. There are 14 residues in the CDR3. CDR3 coding DNA: TGTGCCAGCAGCTTGAGACAGGCTGCAAACACCATATATTTT. Encoded protein: CASSLRQAANTIYF.

This chain links TRBV7-2 with TRBJ2-7; TRBD2 aligns across 12 bases. Per germline, CDR1 SGHTA and CDR2 FQGNSA. The ends lost 1 base at V and 4 bases at J; junction bases unmatched: 5. This CDR3 has 16 amino acids. The CDR3 DNA sequence: TGTGCCAGCAGCTTAGGTGCTAGCGGGAGGGCGTACGAGCAGTACGTC. Amino acid sequence: CASSLGASGRAYEQYV.

This clone was seen a few times. The V gene is TRBV4-2, the J gene TRBJ2-6; D is unclear. In germline, CDR1 is LGHNA, CDR2 YNFKEQ. Deletions cut 0 bases from V and 0 bases from J, with 6 bases between. This CDR3 has 16 amino acids. The CDR3 spells CASSQESRSGANVLTF. In nucleotides, the CDR3 is TGTGCCAGCAGCCAAGAGTCCCGCTCTGGGGCCAACGTCCTGACTTTC.

CDR3 coding DNA: TGTGCCAGCAGTTTGACTAGTCCTTACACCTGGGCCGGGGAGCTGTTTTTT. Amino acid sequence: CASSLTSPYTWAGELFF. The V and J genes are TRBV27 and TRBJ2-2, with a weak D call TRBD2 (6 bases). V was clipped by 3 bases and J by 6 bases, with 20 bases between them. The CDR3 has 17 residues. The germline V gene encodes CDR1 MNHEY and CDR2 SMNVEV (reference sequence).

CDR3 sequence: CASSFLGATSTDTQYF. The CDR3 nucleotides are TGTGCCAGCAGTTTTTTAGGGGCGACTAGCACAGATACGCAGTATTTT. This chain uses TRBV27 with TRBJ2-3, with a possible D match to TRBD1 (5 bases). V lost 3 bases to trimming and J lost 0 bases, with 13 bases between them. This CDR3 region has 16 residues. Germline-derived CDR1 and CDR2 are MNHEY and SMNVEV (reference sequence).

The rearrangement joins TRBV14 to TRBJ2-3; D remains ambiguous. V lost 4 bases, J lost 6 bases, and 8 bases lay in between. Germline-derived CDR1 and CDR2 are SGHDN and FVKESK. This CDR3 region has 12 residues. The CDR3 here is CASSPRTDTQYF. CDR3 in DNA: TGTGCCAGCAGCCCTAGAACGGATACGCAGTATTTT.

On this clone itself: The junction and the germline gene differ at one end; a read error may be behind it. The V call is TRBV7-2, the J call TRBJ2-2, with 10 bases that match TRBD1. The CDR3 contains 16 residues. Germline CDR1 and CDR2: SGHTA and FQGNSA. The CDR3 region is CASSQPGQGNSGELFF. As DNA, the CDR3 is TGTGCCAGCAGCCAACCGGGACAGGGGAACTCCGGGGAGCTGTTTTTT.

The chain has TRBV9 and TRBJ2-1; D perhaps matches TRBD1 (6 bases). V was pared by 0 bases and J by 0 bases, with 10 bases between. This CDR3 is 16 amino acids long. CDR1 is SGDLS, CDR2 YYNGEE, per germline. This CDR3 reads CASSVGQGSSYNEQFF. The CDR3 DNA reads TGTGCCAGCAGCGTAGGCCAGGGGAGCTCCTACAATGAGCAGTTCTTC.

V and J are TRBV5-4 and TRBJ2-6; D is uncertain. CDR1 and CDR2 from the germline V gene are SGHNT and YYREEE (reference sequence). The V end lost 0 bases, the J end lost 2 bases, and 12 bases lay between the germline ends. There are 17 residues in the CDR3. The chain's CDR3 is CASSLDVLAPGANVLTF. The CDR3 DNA follows: TGTGCCAGCAGCTTGGACGTCTTGGCACCTGGGGCCAACGTCCTGACTTTC.

V and J are TRBV5-4 and TRBJ1-2; D gene unclear. This CDR3 is built from 15 residues. The V and J ends lost 4 bases and 0 bases respectively, with 13 bases between them. The germline V gene encodes CDR1 SGHNT and CDR2 YYREEE (reference sequence). DNA of the CDR3: TGTGCCAGCAGCCTGGACGGAGGAACTAACTATGGCTACACCTTC. It encodes CASSLDGGTNYGYTF.

V gene TRBV5-1 combines with J gene TRBJ2-3; 10 bases agree with TRBD1. Germline V CDR1 and CDR2: SGHRS, YFSETQ. J was trimmed by 5 bases and V by 3 bases; bases with no gene match: 6. The CDR3 sequence is 15 residues long. DNA for the CDR3: TGCGCCAGCAGCTCCGGGACAGGGGCTGAAGATACGCAGTATTTT. It encodes CASSSGTGAEDTQYF. Supplemented by reference TRBV5-1 and TRBJ2-3, the full variable domain reads KAGVTQTPRYLIKTRGQQVTLSCSPISGHRSVSWYQQTPGQGLQFLFEYFSETQRNKGNFPGRFSGRQFSNSRSEMNVSTLELGDSALYLCASSSGTGAEDTQYFGPGTRLTVL.

This clone was recorded once. This sequence joins TRBV4-3 and TRBJ1-6; possibly TRBD1 for D (5 bases). V was trimmed by 0 bases and J by 10 bases, leaving 16 bases between them. Per germline, CDR1 LGHNA and CDR2 YSLEER. CDR3 length: 16 amino acids. This CDR3 reads CASSQEPWGGESPLHF. The CDR3 nucleotides are TGCGCCAGCAGCCAAGAACCTTGGGGAGGGGAATCACCCCTCCACTTT.

V is TRBV11-2 and J is TRBJ2-1, with 12 bases aligning to TRBD2. Germline CDR1 and CDR2: SGHAT and FQNNGV. The length of the CDR3 is 15 residues. Trimming at V came to 5 bases and at J to 8 bases, leaving 7 bases not matched to a gene. For the CDR3, the DNA is TGTGCCAGCAGCCAGACTAGCGGGGGATTCTATGAGCAGTTCTTC. It is translated as CASSQTSGGFYEQFF.

This chain links TRBV5-5 with TRBJ2-3; D may be TRBD2 (7 bases). Germline CDR1 is SGHKS and CDR2 is YYEKEE (reference sequence). The CDR3 is 15 amino acids. V gave up 1 base and J gave up 5 bases, with 14 bases separating them. The CDR3 DNA follows: TGTGCCAGCAGCTTGTGGGGGGGCCCCGGAGATACGCAGTATTTT. Its translation is CASSLWGGPGDTQYF. The full variable domain, rest sourced from reference TRBV5-5 and TRBJ2-3, is DAGVTQSPTHLIKTRGQQVTLRCSPISGHKSVSWYQQVLGQGPQFIFQYYEKEERGRGNFPDRFSARQFPNYSSELNVNALLLGDSALYLCASSLWGGPGDTQYFGPGTRLTVL.

The J gene is TRBJ2-7, the V gene TRBV4-1; the D is unclear. The CDR3 has 14 residues. Looked up from germline, CDR1 is MGHRA and CDR2 is YSYEKL. With 4 bases removed from V and 7 bases from J, the gap between germline ends came to 17 bases. The CDR3 DNA reads as TGCGCCAGCAGCCCCCAGGTGGGTTTGGGAGAGCAGTACGTC. This codes for CASSPQVGLGEQYV.

This clone was counted a few times. The rearrangement links TRBV7-2 to TRBJ2-5, with D unresolved. The DNA end is more similar to TRBJ2-7, so the J call may be wrong. The CDR3 spans 14 residues. Germline lookup yields CDR1 SGHTA and CDR2 FQGNSA. CDR3 sequence reads: CASSRRVSSYEQYF. The CDR3 DNA sequence: TGTGCCAGCTCCCGCCGGGTAAGCTCCTACGAGCAGTACTTC.

V is TRBV19 and J is TRBJ2-3, with TRBD1 matching 9 bases. The CDR3 totals 15 residues. Trimming removed 9 bases from V and 3 bases from J; junction bases left unmatched: 10. The germline CDR1 and CDR2 sequences are LNHDA and SQIVND (reference sequence). The CDR3 spells CASSSGTGKTDTQYF. The CDR3 DNA reads TGTGCCAGCTCATCCGGGACAGGGAAGACAGATACGCAGTATTTT.

Here the CDR3 DNA reads TGCGCCAGCAGCTGGGGAGGAAGTGGCTACACCTTC. Translated, it gives CASSWGGSGYTF. The chain combines TRBV5-1 with TRBJ1-2; D remains ambiguous. CDR3 length: 12 residues. From germline, CDR1 is SGHRS and CDR2 YFSETQ. The V and J ends lost 3 bases and 7 bases respectively, with 10 bases between them. The whole variable domain, filled in from reference TRBV5-1 and TRBJ1-2, reads KAGVTQTPRYLIKTRGQQVTLSCSPISGHRSVSWYQQTPGQGLQFLFEYFSETQRNKGNFPGRFSGRQFSNSRSEMNVSTLELGDSALYLCASSWGGSGYTFGSGTRLTVV.